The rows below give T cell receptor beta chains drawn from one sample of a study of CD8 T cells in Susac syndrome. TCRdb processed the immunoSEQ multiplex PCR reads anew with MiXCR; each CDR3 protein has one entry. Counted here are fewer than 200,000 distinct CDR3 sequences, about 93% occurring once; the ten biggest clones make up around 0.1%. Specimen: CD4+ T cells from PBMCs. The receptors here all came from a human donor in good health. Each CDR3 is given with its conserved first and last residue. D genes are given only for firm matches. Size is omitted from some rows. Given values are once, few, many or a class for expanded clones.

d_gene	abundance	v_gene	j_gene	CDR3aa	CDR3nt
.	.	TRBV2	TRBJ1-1	CASGQRLTEAFF	TGTGCCAGCGGACAGCGATTGACTGAAGCTTTCTTT
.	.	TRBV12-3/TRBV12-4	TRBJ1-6	CASTSWGRGGNSPLHF	TGTGCCAGCACTTCTTGGGGCAGGGGAGGTAATTCACCCCTCCACTTT
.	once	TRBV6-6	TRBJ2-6	CASSPFSGANVLTF	TGTGCCAGCAGTCCGTTCTCTGGGGCCAACGTCCTGACTTTC
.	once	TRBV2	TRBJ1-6	CASSGWEFNSPLHF	TGTGCCAGCAGTGGATGGGAATTCAATTCACCCCTCCACTTT
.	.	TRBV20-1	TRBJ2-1	CSAIKREQFF	TGCAGTGCTATAAAAAGAGAGCAGTTCTTC
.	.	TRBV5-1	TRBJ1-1	CATRGRQNTEAFF	TGCGCCACCCGGGGACGCCAGAACACTGAAGCTTTCTTT
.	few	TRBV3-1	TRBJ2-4	CASSQEVKGTAKNIQYF	TGTGCCAGCAGCCAAGAGGTTAAAGGGACCGCCAAAAACATTCAGTACTTC
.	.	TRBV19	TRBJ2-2	CASNYYRGRTGELFF	TGTGCCAGTAACTACTACAGAGGGAGAACCGGGGAGCTGTTTTTT
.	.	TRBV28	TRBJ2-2	CASTLVGGANTGELFF	TGTGCCAGCACCCTGGTAGGGGGGGCCAACACCGGGGAGCTGTTTTTT
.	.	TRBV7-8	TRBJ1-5	CASSRSQLINQPQHF	TGTGCCAGCAGCCGCTCCCAGTTAATAAATCAGCCCCAGCATTTT
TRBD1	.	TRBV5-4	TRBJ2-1	CASSFDRGGSYNEQFF	TGTGCCAGCAGCTTCGACAGGGGCGGCTCCTACAATGAGCAGTTCTTC
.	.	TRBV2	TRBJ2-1	CASRRDIGHNEQFF	TGTGCCAGCAGGCGGGACATAGGTCACAATGAGCAGTTCTTC
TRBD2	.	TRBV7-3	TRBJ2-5	CASSSRGGLGQETQYF	TGTGCCAGCAGCTCGCGGGGGGGCCTCGGTCAAGAGACCCAGTACTTC
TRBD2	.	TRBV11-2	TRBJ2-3	CASSSRLAGADTQYF	TGTGCCAGCAGCTCCCGACTAGCGGGGGCAGATACGCAGTATTTT
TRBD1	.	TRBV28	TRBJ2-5	CASSLGDRGNQETQYF	TGTGCCAGCAGTCTAGGGGACAGGGGGAACCAAGAGACCCAGTACTTC
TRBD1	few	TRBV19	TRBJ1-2	CATTTQGAYGYTF	TGTGCCACAACAACGCAGGGGGCCTATGGCTACACCTTC
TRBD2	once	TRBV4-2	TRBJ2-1	CASSQDSGGLHNEQFF	TGTGCCAGCAGCCAAGACAGCGGGGGCCTTCACAATGAGCAGTTCTTC
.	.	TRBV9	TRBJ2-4	CASSVGEALAKNIQYF	TGTGCCAGCAGCGTAGGGGAAGCACTAGCCAAAAACATTCAGTACTTC
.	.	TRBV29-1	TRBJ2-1	CSVGLLLGHEQFF	TGCAGCGTTGGATTGCTGCTGGGCCATGAGCAGTTCTTC
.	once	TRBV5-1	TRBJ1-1	CASSLSTGFGTEAFF	TGCGCCAGCAGCTTAAGCACAGGGTTTGGCACTGAAGCTTTCTTT
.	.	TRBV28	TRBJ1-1	CASSLSPGPAFF	TGTGCCAGCAGTCTCTCGCCAGGGCCAGCTTTCTTT
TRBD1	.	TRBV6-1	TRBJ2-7	CASSDRDRGIYEQYF	TGTGCCAGCAGTGACCGGGACAGGGGGATCTACGAGCAGTACTTC
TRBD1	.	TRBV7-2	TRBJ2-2	CASSLIIIGQGATGELFF	TGTGCCAGCAGCTTAATCATCATAGGACAGGGGGCAACCGGGGAGCTGTTTTTT
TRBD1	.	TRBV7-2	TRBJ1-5	CASSSAGGIQPQHF	TGTGCCAGCAGCTCGGCAGGGGGGATTCAGCCCCAGCATTTT
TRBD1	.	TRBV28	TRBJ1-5	CASSNPGQGQQPQHF	TGTGCCAGCAGTAACCCGGGACAGGGACAACAGCCCCAGCATTTT
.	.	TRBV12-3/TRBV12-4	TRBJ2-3	CASSSSATQYF	TGTGCCAGCAGTTCCAGCGCTACGCAGTATTTT
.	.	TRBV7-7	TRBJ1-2	CASTPLTVEVHKGCYTF	TGTGCTAGCACCCCACTGACCGTAGAGGTTCACAAGGGGTGCTACACCTTC
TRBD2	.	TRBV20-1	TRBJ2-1	CSALAGGPGDEQFF	TGCAGTGCCTTAGCGGGGGGGCCGGGGGATGAGCAGTTCTTC
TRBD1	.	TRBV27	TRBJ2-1	CASTGQGFFNEQFF	TGTGCCAGCACAGGACAGGGATTTTTTAATGAGCAGTTCTTC
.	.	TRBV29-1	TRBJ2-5	CSVEQETQYF	TGCAGCGTTGAACAAGAGACCCAGTACTTC
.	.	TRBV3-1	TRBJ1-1	CASSQARPAGTEAFF	TGTGCCAGCAGCCAAGCTAGGCCGGCTGGCACTGAAGCTTTCTTT
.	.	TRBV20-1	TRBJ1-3	CSAKRGGVSGNTIYF	TGCAGTGCGAAGAGGGGCGGTGTCTCTGGAAACACCATATATTTT
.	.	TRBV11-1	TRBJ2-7	CASSLEAIEDEQYF	TGTGCCAGCAGCTTAGAGGCAATTGAGGACGAGCAGTACTTC
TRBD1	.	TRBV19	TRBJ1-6	CASSSRDRNSPLHF	TGTGCCAGTAGTTCCCGGGACAGGAATTCACCCCTCCACTTT
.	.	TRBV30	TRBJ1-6	CAWTEGNSPLHF	TGTGCCTGGACGGAGGGTAATTCACCCCTCCACTTT
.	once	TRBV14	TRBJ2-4	CASSLGTIQYF	TGTGCCAGCAGCTTAGGGACGATCCAGTACTTC
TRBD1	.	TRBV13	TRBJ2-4	CASSLTGWQENIQYF	TGTGCCAGCAGCTTGACAGGGTGGCAGGAAAACATTCAGTACTTC
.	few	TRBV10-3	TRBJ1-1	CAISDSGPDAFF	TGTGCCATCAGTGACTCGGGTCCTGATGCTTTCTTT
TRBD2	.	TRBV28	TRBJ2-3	CASSPRTWSGGLTDTQYF	TGTGCCAGCAGTCCCCGAACGTGGAGCGGGGGCCTTACAGATACGCAGTATTTT
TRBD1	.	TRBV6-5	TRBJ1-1	CASSFQGAEAFF	TGTGCCAGCAGTTTCCAGGGGGCTGAAGCTTTCTTT